A single sample gave rise to the 32 T cell receptor beta chains below, sequenced in a study of OX40 agonist ivuxolimab in advanced cancers. Assay: immunoSEQ multiplex PCR; the TCRdb copy retains only in-frame clones and omits some. This sample has 3,500 or so clones, with about 92% found just once. Sequences were derived from CD4+ or CD8+ T cells sorted from blood, sampled in a trial of the OX40 agonist ivuxolimab. These TCRs come from an adult with an advanced solid tumor such as melanoma, head and neck, liver or kidney cancer.

This clone was observed once. The CDR3 sequence: CASSEAEYGTGVYEQYF. The CDR3 coding sequence is TGTGCCAGCAGTGAAGCTGAGTACGGGACAGGGGTCTACGAGCAGTACTTC. The gene calls are TRBV6-1 and TRBJ2-7, with 10 nucleotides matching TRBD1. The CDR3 is made up of 17 amino acids. J was trimmed by 3 bases and V by 0 bases; bases with no gene match: 8. The germline CDR1 and CDR2 sequences are MNHNS and SASEGT.

The chain combines TRBV11-2 with TRBJ2-7, with D possibly TRBD2 on 6 matching bases. Germline CDR1 and CDR2: SGHAT and FQNNGV. Trimming removed 8 bases from V and 12 bases from J, with 29 bases in between. This CDR3 contains 15 residues. CDR3 protein: CASSISTSPSERGYF. As DNA, the CDR3 is TGTGCCAGCTCAATCTCCACGTCCCCTAGCGAGAGAGGGTACTTC.

The CDR3 DNA reads TGTGCCAGCAGCTTAACCAGCTCTGGGGCCAACGTCCTGACTTTC. Encoded protein: CASSLTSSGANVLTF. The V gene is TRBV7-3, the J gene TRBJ2-6; D unclear. The CDR3 runs to 15 residues. Germline-derived CDR1 and CDR2 are SGHTA and FQGTGA. Trimming left V 0 bases short and J 0 bases short, with 3 bases between.

This clone showed up just once. This sequence joins TRBV7-2 and TRBJ1-6, with 9 bases lining up with TRBD1. Trimming removed 5 bases from V and 7 bases from J; junction bases left unmatched: 6. CDR3 length: 15 residues. CDR1 is SGHTA and CDR2 is FQGNSA in the germline V gene. CDR3 nucleotide sequence: TGTGCCAGCAGCCGATCGGGACAGGGAAATTCACCCCTCCACTTT. Translation gives CASSRSGQGNSPLHF.

The chain links TRBV19 to TRBJ2-1; possible D gene TRBD2, 6 bases. V dropped 6 bases and J dropped 6 bases, with 15 bases sitting between them. Germline CDR1 is LNHDA and CDR2 is SQIVND (reference sequence). The CDR3 length is 14 residues. CDR3 residues: CASRRGASGNEQFF. The CDR3 nucleotides are TGTGCCAGTAGGCGCGGGGCCTCGGGCAATGAGCAGTTCTTC.

The chain couples TRBV7-3 to TRBJ2-3, with 7 bases matching TRBD2. V trimming: 3 bases; J trimming: 0 bases; junction bases outside the gene matches: 6. The germline gives CDR1 SGHTA, CDR2 FQGTGA. The CDR3 spans 16 residues. CDR3 in amino acids: CASSFRGGLSTDTQYF. In DNA, the CDR3 is TGTGCCAGCAGCTTCCGCGGGGGATTGAGCACAGATACGCAGTATTTT.

This chain uses TRBV11-2 with TRBJ2-7; perhaps D is TRBD1 or TRBD2 (5 bases each). V lost 2 bases, J lost 3 bases, and 14 bases lay in between. CDR1 SGHAT and CDR2 FQNNGV come from the germline V gene. The CDR3 spans 15 residues. This CDR3 reads CASSLREGRLYEQYF. The CDR3 region has the DNA TGTGCCAGCAGCTTAAGAGAGGGACGGCTCTACGAGCAGTACTTC.

This clone was seen once. The CDR3: CASRGWEADTQYF. The CDR3, as DNA: TGTGCCAGCAGGGGTTGGGAAGCGGATACGCAGTATTTT. The rearrangement uses TRBV7-9 and TRBJ2-3; no clear D. The CDR3 sequence is 13 residues long. The V end was cut by 6 bases, the J end by 6 bases, with 13 bases between. Germline loops: CDR1 SEHNR, CDR2 FQNEAQ (reference sequence).

The V gene is TRBV7-2, the J gene TRBJ1-5; D gene ambiguous. V lost 1 base to trimming and J lost 4 bases, with 5 bases between them. Germline V lookup: CDR1 SGHTA, CDR2 FQGNSA. The CDR3 consists of 13 residues. The CDR3 is CASSLGTNQPQHF. The CDR3 DNA reads TGTGCCAGCAGCTTAGGAACTAATCAGCCCCAGCATTTT.

This clone was detected only once. The chain recombines TRBV30 with TRBJ1-4; 8 nucleotides agree with TRBD1. Trimming at V came to 0 bases and at J to 10 bases, leaving 4 bases not matched to a gene. Germline assignment: CDR1 GTSNPN and CDR2 SVGIG (reference sequence). The CDR3 extends over 13 amino acids. CDR3 DNA sequence: TGTGCCTGGAGTGTGACAGGGGCTGGAAAACTGTTTTTT. Its translation is CAWSVTGAGKLFF.

The V gene is TRBV6-1, the J gene TRBJ1-5; D is unresolved. The CDR3 contains 14 residues. Germline V gene lookup returns CDR1 MNHNS and CDR2 SASEGT. V was clipped by 3 bases and J by 3 bases, with 9 bases between them. In DNA form, the CDR3 reads TGTGCCAGCAGTGAGGCGGGGTTCAATCAGCCCCAGCATTTT. This gives the protein CASSEAGFNQPQHF.

J is TRBJ2-7 and V is TRBV15, with 8 nucleotides matching TRBD2. The CDR3 consists of 14 residues. Germline CDR1 reads LNHNV; CDR2 reads YYDKDF (reference sequence). Germline trimming cut 0 bases from V and 9 bases from J; bases unmatched to any gene: 7. The CDR3 reads CATSRDPSAGVQYF. The CDR3 DNA is TGTGCCACCAGCAGAGATCCCTCAGCGGGAGTGCAGTACTTC. The full variable domain, rest sourced from reference TRBV15 and TRBJ2-7, is DAMVIQNPRYQVTQFGKPVTLSCSQTLNHNVMYWYQQKSSQAPKLLFHYYDKDFNNEADTPDNFQSRRPNTSFCFLDIRSPGLGDTAMYLCATSRDPSAGVQYFGPGTRLTVT.

The rearrangement uses TRBV11-2 and TRBJ2-5, with 10 bases lining up with TRBD2. The CDR3 covers 15 residues. Trimming took 4 bases from V and 4 from J; bases not matched to a gene: 6. Germline loops: CDR1 SGHAT, CDR2 FQNNGV. CDR3 protein: CASSSSGGSAETQYF. The CDR3 DNA is TGTGCCAGCAGCTCTAGCGGGGGATCGGCAGAGACCCAGTACTTC.

The chain links TRBV5-1 to TRBJ2-3; TRBD2 matches 8 bases. Germline V CDR1 and CDR2: SGHRS, YFSETQ. CDR3 size: 15 residues. The junction had 5 bases not matched to a gene; V was cut back by 4 bases and J by 1 base. In DNA form, the CDR3 reads TGCGCCAGCAGCATCCTAGCGGGCGGCACAGATACGCAGTATTTT. It specifies CASSILAGGTDTQYF.

J is TRBJ1-2 and V is TRBV6-1; a weak D match, TRBD1 (6 bases). Germline V gene data show CDR1 as MNHNS and CDR2 as SASEGT. V lost 8 bases and J lost 3, with 16 bases in between. This CDR3 is built from 14 residues. The CDR3, as DNA: TGTGCCAGCGCGACAGGTCCTGGGGACTATGGCTACACCTTC. Translation gives CASATGPGDYGYTF.

V and J are TRBV14 and TRBJ1-2, with a weak D call TRBD1 (5 bases). This CDR3 has 17 residues. The V end lost 0 bases, the J end lost 8 bases, and 22 bases lay between the germline ends. Germline V lookup: CDR1 SGHDN, CDR2 FVKESK. The DNA of the CDR3 is TGTGCCAGCAGCCAAGATAGATGGGGCCTTGCAAGGGGAGGCTACACCTTC. Amino acids: CASSQDRWGLARGGYTF.

The rearrangement links TRBV7-9 to TRBJ2-7; TRBD2 might be the D (6 bases). CDR1 SEHNR and CDR2 FQNEAQ come from the germline V gene (reference sequence). Trimming took 5 bases from V and 4 from J, leaving 15 bases between them. CDR3 length: 14 residues. CDR3 sequence (DNA): TGTGCCAGCAGCGTAAGCGGGTCCGTTTACGAGCAGTACTTC. As protein: CASSVSGSVYEQYF. Full variable domain (outside the CDR3, taken from reference TRBV7-9 and TRBJ2-7): DTGVSQNPRHKITKRGQNVTFRCDPISEHNRLYWYRQTLGQGPEFLTYFQNEAQLEKSRLLSDRFSAERPKGSFSTLEIQRTEQGDSAMYLCASSVSGSVYEQYFGPGTRLTVT.

V is TRBV9 and J is TRBJ2-7; D assignment may be TRBD1 or TRBD2 (6 bases each). Trimming cost V 0 bases and J 1 base, with 11 bases left between them. CDR1 and CDR2 from the germline V gene are SGDLS and YYNGEE. CDR3 length: 15 residues. CDR3 region: CASSVEGGGSYEQYF. CDR3 DNA: TGTGCCAGCAGCGTAGAGGGGGGTGGGTCCTACGAGCAGTACTTC.

CDR3 amino acids: CASSFTGDEQYF. The CDR3 bases are TGCGCCAGCAGCTTCACCGGGGACGAGCAGTACTTC. The chain carries TRBV5-1 and TRBJ2-7, with D possibly matching TRBD2 (5 bases). In germline, CDR1 is SGHRS, CDR2 YFSETQ. V was cut by 2 bases and J by 5 bases, with 8 bases left in between. The CDR3 has 12 amino acids.

The chain carries TRBV7-3 and TRBJ2-2; a weak D match, TRBD2 (5 bases). Germline loops: CDR1 SGHTA, CDR2 FQGTGA. The CDR3 has 14 amino acids. Trimming removed 0 bases from V and 3 bases from J, with 5 bases in between. The CDR3 coding sequence is TGTGCCAGCAGCTTAACGAGGGACACCGGGGAGCTGTTTTTT. It specifies CASSLTRDTGELFF.

This sequence joins TRBV4-1 and TRBJ1-5, with no clear D. Germline CDR1 reads MGHRA; CDR2 reads YSYEKL. This CDR3 is built from 18 residues. The V and J ends lost 2 bases and 1 base respectively, with 18 bases between them. The CDR3 DNA is TGCGCCAGCAGCCAACCCTTTGGAAGATCCACGAGCAATCAGCCCCAGCATTTT. Protein sequence: CASSQPFGRSTSNQPQHF.

Of note for this clone: An end of the junction differs from the germline gene, which may be a read error. V gene TRBV18 combines with J gene TRBJ1-2; 8 bases align to TRBD1. The CDR3 spans 12 residues. CDR1 is KGHSH and CDR2 is LQKENI in the germline V gene. The CDR3 reads CASSTGQADRNF. As DNA, the CDR3 is TGTGCCAGCTCGACGGGACAGGCCGATCGAAACTTC.

The chain recombines TRBV2 with TRBJ2-1, with TRBD2 matching over 8 bases. Germline lookup yields CDR1 SNHLY and CDR2 FYNNEI. Unmatched junction bases numbered 6, after V lost 5 bases and J lost 6 bases. CDR3 size: 14 residues. The CDR3 loop reads CASSSRTSSNEQFF. The CDR3 DNA reads as TGTGCCAGCAGTTCACGGACTAGCAGCAATGAGCAGTTCTTC.

The V gene is TRBV6-5, the J gene TRBJ1-4; a weak D match, TRBD1 (5 bases). V lost 3 bases, J lost 3 bases, and 11 bases lay in between. The CDR3 runs to 15 residues. Per germline, CDR1 MNHEY and CDR2 SVGAGI. Written as DNA, the CDR3 is TGTGCCAGCAGTTATGGGGGGACGGCTAATGAAAAACTGTTTTTT. It encodes CASSYGGTANEKLFF.

This rearrangement joins TRBV4-2 to TRBJ2-1; 7 bases are shared with TRBD1. This CDR3 region has 17 residues. CDR1 is LGHNA, CDR2 YNFKEQ, per germline. After removal of 1 base from V and 7 bases from J, the junction contained 13 bases not matched to a gene. CDR3 nucleotide sequence: TGTGCCAGCAGCCAAGCCTTGAGGGGGCGAATCGGGAATGAGCAGTTCTTC. It specifies CASSQALRGRIGNEQFF.

The chain uses TRBV5-1 and TRBJ2-3; 8 bases line up with TRBD2. CDR1 is SGHRS, CDR2 YFSETQ, per germline. With V trimmed by 1 base and J by 2 bases, 6 bases remained unmatched. The CDR3 runs 16 residues. This CDR3 reads CASSLFAGGITDTQYF. In nucleotides, the CDR3 is TGCGCCAGCAGCTTGTTTGCGGGGGGTATCACAGATACGCAGTATTTT.

The rearrangement uses TRBV5-1 and TRBJ2-7; D is uncertain. The CDR3 spans 14 residues. Germline V lookup: CDR1 SGHRS, CDR2 YFSETQ. Trimming pared 0 bases from V and 7 bases from J, leaving 14 bases between. The CDR3 spells CASSLEAPSQEQYF. For the CDR3, the DNA is TGCGCCAGCAGCTTGGAGGCCCCTTCTCAGGAGCAGTACTTC. Complete variable domain (other parts from reference TRBV5-1 and TRBJ2-7): KAGVTQTPRYLIKTRGQQVTLSCSPISGHRSVSWYQQTPGQGLQFLFEYFSETQRNKGNFPGRFSGRQFSNSRSEMNVSTLELGDSALYLCASSLEAPSQEQYFGPGTRLTVT.

A single count supports this clone. The V call is TRBV4-1, the J call TRBJ1-5; 7 bases map to TRBD1. The CDR3 is 16 amino acids. Germline V gives CDR1 MGHRA, CDR2 YSYEKL. With V trimmed by 5 bases and J by 2 bases, 9 bases remained unmatched. The CDR3 nucleotides are TGCGCCAGCAGCTCACAGGGGTTTGGGCGCAATCAGCCCCAGCATTTT. As protein: CASSSQGFGRNQPQHF.

This chain links TRBV5-1 with TRBJ1-3, with 10 bases matching TRBD1. Trimming cost V 0 bases and J 2 bases; bases outside gene matches: 2. CDR3 length equals 16 residues. Germline V gene data show CDR1 as SGHRS and CDR2 as YFSETQ. The CDR3 nucleotides read TGCGCCAGCAGCTTGGGGGGACAGGGGACTGGAAACACCATATATTTT. As protein: CASSLGGQGTGNTIYF.

CDR3 DNA sequence: TGCGCCAGCAGCCAAGGGGAGCGCGGGGAAGGCTACACCTTC. As protein: CASSQGERGEGYTF. V usage is TRBV4-1 and J usage is TRBJ1-2; D not certain. The V and J ends lost 1 base and 8 bases respectively, with 14 bases between them. The CDR3 is 14 amino acids. Germline lookup yields CDR1 MGHRA and CDR2 YSYEKL.

The rearrangement joins TRBV9 to TRBJ1-4, with 7 bases matching TRBD1. CDR3 length: 14 amino acids. CDR1 is SGDLS and CDR2 is YYNGEE in the germline V gene. Trimming took 2 bases from V and 5 from J; bases not matched to a gene: 3. CDR3 coding DNA: TGTGCCAGCAGCGTCACAGGGGCCAATGAAAAACTGTTTTTT. This codes for CASSVTGANEKLFF.

V gene TRBV5-1 combines with J gene TRBJ1-6, with D possibly being TRBD1 (6 bases). V lost 3 bases to trimming and J lost 10 bases, with 26 bases between them. The CDR3 is made up of 18 amino acids. Germline CDR1 and CDR2: SGHRS and YFSETQ. The CDR3 DNA follows: TGCGCCAGCAGCTCTGGAGGGCTTTCAGGGGAGAGTCGATCACCCCTCCACTTT. Protein product: CASSSGGLSGESRSPLHF.